The 28 T cell receptor beta chains reported below all come from one sample, sequenced in a study of control samples from healthy donors and cancer patients. Some clones are missing from TCRdb's copy, which holds only in-frame ones; the method was immunoSEQ multiplex PCR. Of around 90,000 clones listed, about 84% are singletons. Sequences were obtained from blood. These receptors were obtained from a middle-aged woman in good health.

The rearrangement links TRBV21-1 to TRBJ1-3; the table's D call of TRBD1 was not tested on the DNA. TRBV21-1 has pseudogene status. CDR3 length: 16 residues. The CDR3 bases are TGTGCCAGCCTACCTGGACAGGGGACCGTTGGAAACACCATATATTTT. This codes for CASLPGQGTVGNTIYF.

This chain connects TRBV2 to TRBJ1-2; no clear D. The CDR3 is 15 residues long. CDR1 is SNHLY and CDR2 is FYNNEI in the germline V gene. Trimming removed 5 bases at V and 0 bases at J, with 13 bases between. The CDR3 DNA follows: TGTGCCAGCAGTCCCACAGTCGGCTCTAACTATGGCTACACCTTC. It codes for CASSPTVGSNYGYTF.

The V call is TRBV19, the J call TRBJ2-7; D tentatively fits TRBD1 or TRBD2 (5 bases each). Trimming stripped 1 base from V and 7 bases from J, with 20 bases between. Per germline, CDR1 LNHDA and CDR2 SQIVND (reference sequence). CDR3 size: 16 residues. Here the CDR3 reads CASSIVSRQGAGEQYF. As DNA, the CDR3 is TGTGCCAGTAGTATAGTTTCCCGTCAGGGAGCAGGAGAGCAGTACTTC.

The chain links TRBV29-1 to TRBJ1-2, with D unclear. V lost 4 bases and J lost 0, with 15 bases in between. CDR1 SQVTM and CDR2 ANQGSEA come from the germline V gene. The CDR3 runs to 15 residues. CDR3 residues: CSVGARTVSNYGYTF. CDR3 in DNA: TGCAGCGTTGGTGCCCGTACAGTTTCTAACTATGGCTACACCTTC.

The J gene is TRBJ1-2, the V gene TRBV7-2; no clear D. The CDR3 has 14 residues. Germline assignment: CDR1 SGHTA and CDR2 FQGNSA. The ends were cut back, 0 bases at V and 6 bases at J, with 11 bases in the middle. CDR3 sequence reads: CASSLAGSRNGYTF. In DNA, the CDR3 is TGTGCCAGCAGCTTAGCGGGGAGCCGGAATGGCTACACCTTC.

J is TRBJ1-2 and V is TRBV27; 7 nucleotides agree with TRBD1. The germline V gene has CDR1 MNHEY and CDR2 SMNVEV (reference sequence). The CDR3 spans 14 residues. J was trimmed by 4 bases and V by 3 bases; bases with no gene match: 5. As DNA, the CDR3 is TGTGCCAGCAGTTTTAACAGGGGAAGCTATGGCTACACCTTC. This translates into CASSFNRGSYGYTF.

This chain connects TRBV4-3 to TRBJ1-4; 8 bases align to TRBD1. Germline CDR1 LGHNA, CDR2 YSLEER. The CDR3 is 16 residues long. V shed 1 base and J 7 bases; nucleotides not matched to a gene: 8. The CDR3 loop reads CASSQGVDRAGEKLFF. DNA of the CDR3: TGCGCCAGCAGCCAAGGAGTGGACAGGGCAGGTGAAAAACTGTTTTTT.

This clone has more than one count but fewer than ten. The V and J genes are TRBV14 and TRBJ2-1, with a tentative D call TRBD1 (5 bases). This CDR3 is built from 17 residues. The germline V gene has CDR1 SGHDN and CDR2 FVKESK. V lost 2 bases to trimming and J lost 4 bases, with 18 bases between them. CDR3 DNA sequence: TGTGCCAGCAGCCAACTTGTCGACAGCCTACTATACAATGAGCAGTTCTTC. Translated: CASSQLVDSLLYNEQFF.

This clone occurred a few times. This chain connects TRBV6-2 or TRBV6-3 to TRBJ1-1; TRBD1 aligns across 8 bases. The germline V gene encodes CDR1 MNHEY and CDR2 SVGEGT. This CDR3 region has 15 residues. Losses at the gene ends were 0 bases for V and 11 bases for J; bases not matched to a gene: 11. CDR3: CASSYSTGEALRAFF. CDR3 DNA sequence: TGTGCCAGCAGTTACTCGACAGGGGAGGCCTTGAGGGCTTTCTTT.

This clone was observed a few times. The chain recombines TRBV10-2 with TRBJ1-5; 7 bases fit TRBD1. CDR1 is WSHSY, CDR2 SAAADI, per germline. The CDR3 loop spans 15 amino acids. V was clipped by 0 bases and J by 7 bases; unmatched bases: 6. The CDR3 sequence is CASSESEGGGQPQHF. DNA of the CDR3: TGCGCCAGCAGTGAGTCGGAAGGGGGCGGACAGCCCCAGCATTTT.

The sample holds one count of this clone. In nucleotides, the CDR3 is TGCGCCAGCAGCCAAGATCTACAGGGGTACGGGGAGCTGTTTTTT. The encoded protein is CASSQDLQGYGELFF. The rearrangement joins TRBV4-3 to TRBJ2-2; 7 nucleotides agree with TRBD1. Germline V CDR1 and CDR2: LGHNA, YSLEER. The junction had 5 bases not matched to a gene; V was cut back by 0 bases and J by 7 bases. This CDR3 spans 15 amino acids.

This clone was observed a single time. This chain joins TRBV27 and TRBJ1-3; D perhaps matches TRBD1 (6 bases). The germline V gene encodes CDR1 MNHEY and CDR2 SMNVEV (reference sequence). V was clipped by 4 bases and J by 4 bases, with 11 bases between them. This CDR3 has 14 residues. The CDR3 sequence: CASSSGVAGNTIYF. As DNA, the CDR3 is TGTGCCAGCAGTTCAGGGGTTGCCGGAAACACCATATATTTT.

V usage is TRBV2 and J usage is TRBJ1-1; a possible D gene is TRBD1 (6 bases). V gave up 4 bases and J gave up 7 bases, with 16 bases separating them. Germline values: CDR1 SNHLY, CDR2 FYNNEI. The CDR3 length is 14 residues. As DNA, the CDR3 is TGTGCCAGCAGTGTAACCAGGGGAGGAAGTGAAGCTTTCTTT. This encodes CASSVTRGGSEAFF.

The sample holds a few counts of this clone. The chain combines TRBV19 with TRBJ1-5, with D unclear. The CDR3 is 12 amino acids. Trimming removed 5 bases from V and 5 bases from J, with 7 bases in between. Looked up from germline, CDR1 is LNHDA and CDR2 is SQIVND (reference sequence). The CDR3 sequence is CASSYLHQPQHF. The CDR3 bases are TGTGCCAGTAGTTACCTTCATCAGCCCCAGCATTTT.

The genes are TRBV18 and TRBJ1-1; 9 bases match TRBD1. This CDR3 has 16 residues. Germline CDR1 reads KGHSH; CDR2 reads LQKENI. The J segment lost 3 bases and the V segment lost 3 bases, leaving 8 bases of the junction unmatched. CDR3 amino acids: CASSPNRGLSDTEAFF. The CDR3 DNA is TGTGCCAGCTCACCGAACAGGGGGCTGTCGGACACTGAAGCTTTCTTT.

The chain recombines TRBV9 with TRBJ2-3; the D is unclear. The CDR3 is 12 amino acids. Trimming cost V 5 bases and J 5 bases, with 9 bases left between them. Germline CDR1 is SGDLS and CDR2 is YYNGEE. This CDR3 reads CASRGSVDTQYF. In DNA form, the CDR3 reads TGTGCCAGCAGGGGCTCCGTAGATACGCAGTATTTT.

The V gene is TRBV5-1, the J gene TRBJ2-2, with D possibly being TRBD2 (6 bases). Germline values: CDR1 SGHRS, CDR2 YFSETQ. This CDR3 region has 15 residues. Trimming removed 9 bases from V and 4 bases from J, with 19 bases in between. Here the CDR3 DNA reads TGCGCCACCAACCCGGGGGTCGATTTCACCGGGGAGCTGTTTTTT. Its translation is CATNPGVDFTGELFF.

The chain couples TRBV13 to TRBJ2-1; TRBD2 agrees at 9 bases. This CDR3 is built from 17 residues. V dropped 7 bases and J dropped 1; count of bases not matched to a gene: 11. The germline V gene has CDR1 PRHDT and CDR2 FYEKMQ (reference sequence). The CDR3 DNA reads TGTGCCAGCATCCCCGCGGGGCTAGCGGGGTCCTACAATGAGCAGTTCTTC. This codes for CASIPAGLAGSYNEQFF. Looking up the rest from reference TRBV13 and TRBJ2-1 gives the full variable domain: AAGVIQSPRHLIKEKRETATLKCYPIPRHDTVYWYQQGPGQDPQFLISFYEKMQSDKGSIPDRFSAQQFSDYHSELNMSSLELGDSALYFCASIPAGLAGSYNEQFFGPGTRLTVL.

The gene calls are TRBV29-1 and TRBJ1-1; D is unresolved. The V end was cut by 3 bases, the J end by 3 bases, with 11 bases between. Germline loops: CDR1 SQVTM, CDR2 ANQGSEA. The CDR3 contains 13 residues. DNA of the CDR3: TGCAGCGTTGAGTATGCGCAATACACTGAAGCTTTCTTT. Residues: CSVEYAQYTEAFF.

The chain links TRBV5-1 to TRBJ2-7; TRBD2 matches at 10 bases. V dropped 5 bases and J dropped 3; count of bases not matched to a gene: 5. The CDR3 totals 14 residues. Germline V CDR1 and CDR2: SGHRS, YFSETQ. CDR3 in DNA: TGCGCCAGCAGGTTAGCGGGGGGCCGCTACGAGCAGTACTTC. Protein: CASRLAGGRYEQYF.

The V and J genes are TRBV9 and TRBJ2-4; possibly TRBD2 for D (5 bases). The CDR3 is 18 residues long. Germline V gene sequence: CDR1 SGDLS, CDR2 YYNGEE. The V and J ends lost 1 base and 0 bases respectively, with 17 bases between them. CDR3 coding DNA: TGTGCCAGCAGCGTAATGAGGGCCCCTCCGCTAGCCAAAAACATTCAGTACTTC. This encodes CASSVMRAPPLAKNIQYF.

This chain joins TRBV3-1 (or the pseudogene TRBV3-2) and TRBJ2-1, with no clear D. Trimming removed 3 bases from V and 0 bases from J, with 9 bases in between. Germline assignment: CDR1 LGHDT and CDR2 YNNKEL (reference sequence). The CDR3 sequence is 15 residues long. The CDR3 DNA is TGTGCCAGCAGCCATGGCAGGAGCTCCTACAATGAGCAGTTCTTC. It codes for CASSHGRSSYNEQFF.

The chain carries TRBV30 and TRBJ1-4, with a possible D match to TRBD1 (6 bases). Trimming took off 0 bases at V and 0 bases at J, with 23 bases between the two ends. The germline CDR1 and CDR2 sequences are GTSNPN and SVGIG (reference sequence). This CDR3 has 20 amino acids. In DNA form, the CDR3 reads TGTGCCTGGAGTGTACCATTCTTAGGGATGGACAGCTCAACTAATGAAAAACTGTTTTTT. As protein: CAWSVPFLGMDSSTNEKLFF.

The chain recombines TRBV7-8 with TRBJ2-7; D might be TRBD2 (6 bases). Between the trimmed V and J ends, which lost 7 bases and 2 bases, there was a span of 15 bases. Germline-derived CDR1 and CDR2 are SGHVS and FQNEAQ. The CDR3 spans 14 residues. CDR3 DNA sequence: TGTGCCAGCAATCCAGGGACGGGGGCCTACGAGCAGTACTTC. Translation gives CASNPGTGAYEQYF.

This sequence joins TRBV7-8 and TRBJ2-2; 10 bases match TRBD2. Germline V lookup: CDR1 SGHVS, CDR2 FQNEAQ. Trimming took 4 bases from V and 0 from J; bases not matched to a gene: 8. This CDR3 is 18 amino acids long. CDR3 sequence reads: CASSSRASGGANTGELFF. The CDR3 bases are TGTGCCAGCAGCTCCCGGGCTAGCGGGGGTGCGAACACCGGGGAGCTGTTTTTT.

The chain combines TRBV25-1 with TRBJ1-5; the D gene is possibly TRBD1 (6 bases). Germline CDR1 MGHDK, CDR2 SYGVNS. This CDR3 spans 15 amino acids. Deletions cut 1 base from V and 2 bases from J, with 9 bases between. CDR3: CASSELGGGNQPQHF. CDR3 DNA: TGTGCCAGCAGTGAATTGGGGGGCGGCAATCAGCCCCAGCATTTT. The variable domain in full, completed from reference TRBV25-1 and TRBJ1-5, reads EADIYQTPRYLVIGTGKKITLECSQTMGHDKMYWYQQDPGMELHLIHYSYGVNSTEKGDLSSESTVSRIRTEHFPLTLESARPSHTSQYLCASSELGGGNQPQHFGDGTRLSIL.

The rearrangement links TRBV15 to TRBJ1-4; no firm D call. This CDR3 has 13 residues. V was cut by 0 bases and J by 8 bases, with 7 bases left in between. Looked up from germline, CDR1 is LNHNV and CDR2 is YYDKDF (reference sequence). CDR3 in amino acids: CATSRDFEEKLFF. CDR3 in DNA: TGTGCCACCAGCAGAGATTTTGAAGAAAAACTGTTTTTT.

J is TRBJ2-7 and V is TRBV9; 7 bases are shared with TRBD2. Germline-derived CDR1 and CDR2 are SGDLS and YYNGEE. The trim removed 0 bases at V and 0 bases at J, leaving 3 bases unmatched. The CDR3 length is 15 residues. The CDR3: CASSVGAGVSYEQYF. In DNA form, the CDR3 reads TGTGCCAGCAGCGTAGGCGCGGGGGTCTCCTACGAGCAGTACTTC.